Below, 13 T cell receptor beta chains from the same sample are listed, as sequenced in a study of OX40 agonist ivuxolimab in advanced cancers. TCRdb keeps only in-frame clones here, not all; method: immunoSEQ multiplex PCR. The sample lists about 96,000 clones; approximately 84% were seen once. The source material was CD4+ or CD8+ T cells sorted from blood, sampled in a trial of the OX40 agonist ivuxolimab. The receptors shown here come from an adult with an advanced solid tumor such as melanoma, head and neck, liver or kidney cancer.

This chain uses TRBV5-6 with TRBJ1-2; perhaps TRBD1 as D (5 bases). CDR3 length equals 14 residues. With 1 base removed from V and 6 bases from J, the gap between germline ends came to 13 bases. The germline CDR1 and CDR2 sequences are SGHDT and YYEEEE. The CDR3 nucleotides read TGTGCCAGCAGCTTGCCCGGGACGGCTAATGGCTACACCTTC. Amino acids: CASSLPGTANGYTF.

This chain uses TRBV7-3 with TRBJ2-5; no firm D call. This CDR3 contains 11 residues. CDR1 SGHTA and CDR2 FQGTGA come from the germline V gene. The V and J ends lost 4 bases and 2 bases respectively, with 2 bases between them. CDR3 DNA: TGTGCCAGCAGCTGTCAAGAGACCCAGTACTTC. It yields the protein CASSCQETQYF.

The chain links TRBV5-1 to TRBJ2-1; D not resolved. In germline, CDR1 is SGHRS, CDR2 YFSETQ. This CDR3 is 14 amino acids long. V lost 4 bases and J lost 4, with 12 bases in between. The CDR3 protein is CASSQDQGYNEQFF. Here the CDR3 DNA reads TGCGCCAGCAGCCAGGACCAAGGATACAATGAGCAGTTCTTC.

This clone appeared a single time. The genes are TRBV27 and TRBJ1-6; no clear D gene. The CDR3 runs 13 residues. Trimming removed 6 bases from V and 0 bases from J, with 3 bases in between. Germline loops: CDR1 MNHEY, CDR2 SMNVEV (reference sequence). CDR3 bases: TGTGCCAGCAGAGGCTCCTATAATTCACCCCTCCACTTT. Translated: CASRGSYNSPLHF.

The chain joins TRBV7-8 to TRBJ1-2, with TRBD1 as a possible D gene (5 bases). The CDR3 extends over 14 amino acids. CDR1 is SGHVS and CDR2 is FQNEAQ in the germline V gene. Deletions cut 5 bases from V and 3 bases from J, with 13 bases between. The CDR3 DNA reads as TGTGCCAGCAGCCCCGGGGGAGGGCACTATGGCTACACCTTC. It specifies CASSPGGGHYGYTF.

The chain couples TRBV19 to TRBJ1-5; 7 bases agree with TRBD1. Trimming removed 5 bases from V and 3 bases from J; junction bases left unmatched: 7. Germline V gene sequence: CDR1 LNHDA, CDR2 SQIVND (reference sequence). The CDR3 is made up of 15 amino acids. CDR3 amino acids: CASSLQTGINQPQHF. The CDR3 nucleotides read TGTGCCAGTAGTCTTCAGACAGGGATCAATCAGCCCCAGCATTTT.

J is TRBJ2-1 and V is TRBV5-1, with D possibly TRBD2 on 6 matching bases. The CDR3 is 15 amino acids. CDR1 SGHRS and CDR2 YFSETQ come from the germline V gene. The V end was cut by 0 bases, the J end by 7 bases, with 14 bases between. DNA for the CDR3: TGCGCCAGCAGCTTGGCGGGGACTGGAGGGAATGAGCAGTTCTTC. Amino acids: CASSLAGTGGNEQFF.

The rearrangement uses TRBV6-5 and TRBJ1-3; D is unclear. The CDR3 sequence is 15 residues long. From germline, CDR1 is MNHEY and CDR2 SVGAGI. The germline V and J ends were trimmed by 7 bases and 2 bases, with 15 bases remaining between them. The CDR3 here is CASIKGPGPGNTIYF. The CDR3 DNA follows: TGTGCCAGCATTAAGGGCCCGGGCCCTGGAAACACCATATATTTT.

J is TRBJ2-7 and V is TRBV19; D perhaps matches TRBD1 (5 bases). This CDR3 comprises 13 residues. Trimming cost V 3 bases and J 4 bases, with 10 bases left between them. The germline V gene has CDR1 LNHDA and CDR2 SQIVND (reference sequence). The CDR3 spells CASSIRTTYEQYF. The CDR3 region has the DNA TGTGCCAGTAGTATTAGGACAACTTACGAGCAGTACTTC. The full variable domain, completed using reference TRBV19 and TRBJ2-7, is DGGITQSPKYLFRKEGQNVTLSCEQNLNHDAMYWYRQDPGQGLRLIYYSQIVNDFQKGDIAEGYSVSREKKESFPLTVTSAQKNPTAFYLCASSIRTTYEQYFGPGTRLTVT.

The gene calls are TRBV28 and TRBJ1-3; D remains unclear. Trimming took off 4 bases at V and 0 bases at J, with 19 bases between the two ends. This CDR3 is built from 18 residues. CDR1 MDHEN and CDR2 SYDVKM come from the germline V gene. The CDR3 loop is CASSSWMIGAHSGNTIYF. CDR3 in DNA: TGTGCCAGCAGTTCCTGGATGATCGGAGCCCACTCTGGAAACACCATATATTTT.

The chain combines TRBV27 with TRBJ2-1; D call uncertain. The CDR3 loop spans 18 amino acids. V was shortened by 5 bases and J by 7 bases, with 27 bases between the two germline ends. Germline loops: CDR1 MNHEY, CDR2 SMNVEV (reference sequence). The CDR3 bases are TGTGCCAGCAGTCAATTCGTGGCAGGCCTAGGTAAGGTGAATGAGCAGTTCTTC. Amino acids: CASSQFVAGLGKVNEQFF.

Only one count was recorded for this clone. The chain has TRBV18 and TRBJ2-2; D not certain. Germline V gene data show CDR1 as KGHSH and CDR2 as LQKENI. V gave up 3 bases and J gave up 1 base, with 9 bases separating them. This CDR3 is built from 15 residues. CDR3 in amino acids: CASSPQAGNTGELFF. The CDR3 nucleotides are TGTGCCAGCTCACCTCAGGCAGGGAACACCGGGGAGCTGTTTTTT. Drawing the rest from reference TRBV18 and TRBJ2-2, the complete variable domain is NAGVMQNPRHLVRRRGQEARLRCSPMKGHSHVYWYRQLPEEGLKFMVYLQKENIIDESGMPKERFSAEFPKEGPSILRIQQVVRGDSAAYFCASSPQAGNTGELFFGEGSRLTVL.

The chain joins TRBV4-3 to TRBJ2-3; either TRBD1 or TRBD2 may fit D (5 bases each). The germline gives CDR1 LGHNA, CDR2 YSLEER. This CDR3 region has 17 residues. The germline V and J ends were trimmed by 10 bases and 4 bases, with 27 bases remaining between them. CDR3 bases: TGCGCCACCTTCAGGGCAGGGCGAGCGCGCGGGCCAGATACGCAGTATTTT. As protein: CATFRAGRARGPDTQYF.